What follows are 16 T cell receptor beta chains derived from one specimen sequenced in a study of shared clonotypes between healthy human individuals. Clones were sequenced by immunoSEQ multiplex PCR, and TCRdb holds only the in-frame ones, with some missing. The sample carries 2 million or so clones, approximately 94% recorded once. Naive CD8 cells were CD45RO-negative, positively selected for CCR7, excluding terminally differentiated effector memory CD45RA+ cells. Sequenced material: naive CD8+ T cells sorted from blood. Receptors were obtained from a man younger than 35 in good health.

The chain employs TRBV10-3 and TRBJ2-3; 9 bases match TRBD2. The germline V gene encodes CDR1 ENHRY and CDR2 SYGVKD. This CDR3 region has 14 residues. J was trimmed by 2 bases and V by 10 bases; bases with no gene match: 7. CDR3: CATWTSEITDTQYF. CDR3 bases: TGTGCCACCTGGACTAGCGAAATCACAGATACGCAGTATTTT.

This clone is a singleton in its sample. This chain joins TRBV4-1 and TRBJ2-7; 9 bases fit TRBD2. V lost 4 bases, J lost 5 bases, and 9 bases stayed unmatched. Germline V gene lookup returns CDR1 MGHRA and CDR2 YSYEKL. CDR3 length equals 15 residues. The CDR3 DNA is TGCGCCAGCAGCCCGCTGGGTAGCGGGAGCGACGAGCAGTACTTC. Translating it yields CASSPLGSGSDEQYF.

The CDR3 DNA reads as TGTGCCAGCAGCCCGACTAGTTTCTACGAGCAGTACTTC. Its translation: CASSPTSFYEQYF. The chain employs TRBV7-8 and TRBJ2-7; a weak D match, TRBD2 (6 bases). Trimming left V 5 bases short and J 3 bases short, with 11 bases between. The CDR3 extends over 13 amino acids. Germline CDR1 and CDR2: SGHVS and FQNEAQ.

This chain uses TRBV27 with TRBJ2-5, with D hard to call. The CDR3 has 13 residues. V dropped 2 bases and J dropped 0 bases, with 4 bases sitting between them. Per germline, CDR1 MNHEY and CDR2 SMNVEV (reference sequence). The CDR3 coding sequence is TGTGCCAGCAGTTTACAGAACCAAGAGACCCAGTACTTC. As protein: CASSLQNQETQYF.

V is TRBV12-5 and J is TRBJ2-7; TRBD1 agrees at 10 bases. There are 14 residues in the CDR3. V lost 7 bases, J lost 2 bases, and 5 bases stayed unmatched. Looked up from germline, CDR1 is LGHNT and CDR2 is FRNRAP. The CDR3 DNA follows: TGTGCTAGTGTTGGGGACAGGGGCCCCTACGAGCAGTACTTC. This encodes CASVGDRGPYEQYF. Full variable domain (rest looked up from reference TRBV12-5 and TRBJ2-7): DARVTQTPRHKVTEMGQEVTMRCQPILGHNTVFWYRQTMMQGLELLAYFRNRAPLDDSGMPKDRFSAEMPDATLATLKIQPSEPRDSAVYFCASVGDRGPYEQYFGPGTRLTVT.

This chain connects TRBV4-1 to TRBJ1-1; 11 positions agree with TRBD1. The length of the CDR3 is 17 residues. Trimming removed 4 bases from V and 0 bases from J; junction bases left unmatched: 7. Germline CDR1 MGHRA, CDR2 YSYEKL. DNA for the CDR3: TGCGCCAGCAGCCTACCGTGGACAGGGGGCATGAACACTGAAGCTTTCTTT. It codes for CASSLPWTGGMNTEAFF.

J is TRBJ2-5 and V is TRBV2; a possible D gene is TRBD1 (5 bases). The CDR3 is made up of 16 amino acids. The germline CDR1 and CDR2 sequences are SNHLY and FYNNEI. Trimming pared 0 bases from V and 4 bases from J, leaving 15 bases between. In DNA, the CDR3 is TGTGCCAGCAGTGAAGCTCCTGACAGCCCGAGAGAGACCCAGTACTTC. It is translated as CASSEAPDSPRETQYF.

The chain uses TRBV2 and TRBJ2-7; 8 nucleotides align to TRBD1. The V gene end was trimmed by 0 bases and the J gene end by 0 bases; junction bases not matched to a gene: 4. The CDR3 length is 16 residues. The germline gives CDR1 SNHLY, CDR2 FYNNEI. This CDR3 is CASSEAVDRDSYEQYF. The CDR3 bases are TGTGCCAGCAGTGAAGCGGTGGACAGGGACTCCTACGAGCAGTACTTC.

This sequence joins TRBV7-9 and TRBJ1-2, with D perhaps TRBD1 (5 bases). The ends were cut back, 5 bases at V and 8 bases at J, with 15 bases in the middle. The CDR3 totals 13 residues. Germline V gene data show CDR1 as SEHNR and CDR2 as FQNEAQ (reference sequence). CDR3 sequence (DNA): TGTGCCAGCAGCGCTATGGGACTCGACGGCTACACCTTC. It translates to CASSAMGLDGYTF. Complete variable domain (other parts from reference TRBV7-9 and TRBJ1-2): DTGVSQNPRHKITKRGQNVTFRCDPISEHNRLYWYRQTLGQGPEFLTYFQNEAQLEKSRLLSDRFSAERPKGSFSTLEIQRTEQGDSAMYLCASSAMGLDGYTFGSGTRLTVV.

The chain uses TRBV5-1 and TRBJ2-1, with a weak D call TRBD2 (5 bases). Trimming cost V 3 bases and J 1 base, with 14 bases left between them. This CDR3 is 16 amino acids long. The V gene's germline CDR1 is SGHRS and CDR2 YFSETQ. Written as DNA, the CDR3 is TGCGCCAGCAGCTCAGAACCAGCGGCGTCCTACAATGAGCAGTTCTTC. Protein: CASSSEPAASYNEQFF. The full variable domain, its missing parts supplied by reference TRBV5-1 and TRBJ2-1, is KAGVTQTPRYLIKTRGQQVTLSCSPISGHRSVSWYQQTPGQGLQFLFEYFSETQRNKGNFPGRFSGRQFSNSRSEMNVSTLELGDSALYLCASSSEPAASYNEQFFGPGTRLTVL.

The chain combines TRBV4-3 with TRBJ1-4; unclear D gene. Trimming took 9 bases from V and 8 from J, leaving 16 bases between them. The CDR3 covers 13 residues. CDR1 is LGHNA and CDR2 is YSLEER in the germline V gene. The CDR3 loop reads CASGGGLGEKLFF. As DNA, the CDR3 is TGCGCCAGTGGCGGAGGTTTGGGGGAAAAACTGTTTTTT.

As concerns this clone: One junction end disagrees with the germline gene, perhaps due to a read error. The chain uses TRBV7-7 and TRBJ2-2; possible D gene TRBD1, 6 bases. CDR1 and CDR2 from the germline V gene are SSHAT and FNYEAQ (reference sequence). The CDR3 loop spans 15 amino acids. This chain's CDR3 is CASSYRAGDTGELFF. The CDR3 nucleotides are TGTGCTAGCAGCTATCGGGCAGGGGACACCGGGGAGCTGTTTTTT.

This chain joins TRBV19 and TRBJ2-7; D is possibly TRBD2 (6 bases). Trimming stripped 10 bases from V and 2 bases from J, with 15 bases between. From germline, CDR1 is LNHDA and CDR2 SQIVND (reference sequence). The CDR3 runs 13 residues. DNA for the CDR3: TGTGCCACCCACAACGGGGGTCCCTACGAGCAGTACTTC. Protein sequence: CATHNGGPYEQYF.

The rearrangement joins TRBV6-5 to TRBJ2-1; D may be TRBD1 (6 bases). Germline CDR1 and CDR2: MNHEY and SVGAGI. The CDR3 extends over 14 amino acids. Deletions cut 6 bases from V and 8 bases from J, with 17 bases between. The CDR3 sequence is CASRTQGYIDEQFF. The CDR3 bases are TGTGCCAGCAGGACACAGGGTTATATCGATGAGCAGTTCTTC.

The chain recombines TRBV30 with TRBJ1-2; D remains ambiguous. V was clipped by 1 base and J by 1 base, with 10 bases between them. Germline lookup yields CDR1 GTSNPN and CDR2 SVGIG (reference sequence). There are 14 residues in the CDR3. The CDR3 reads CAWSARDYNYGYTF. The DNA for the CDR3 is TGTGCCTGGAGTGCCAGAGATTATAACTATGGCTACACCTTC.

This clone was found once. The V gene is TRBV6-6, the J gene TRBJ2-3, with D perhaps TRBD1 or TRBD2 (5 bases each). Germline V gives CDR1 MNHNY, CDR2 SVGAGI (reference sequence). The V end lost 0 bases, the J end lost 4 bases, and 11 bases lay between the germline ends. The CDR3 spans 15 residues. This CDR3 reads CASSYSKRGPDTQYF. The CDR3 DNA reads as TGTGCCAGCAGTTACTCGAAGAGGGGCCCAGATACGCAGTATTTT.